What follows is one T cell receptor (beta chain) and its context. Its antigen is not identified. PCR amplification relied on 60 Vbeta primers (plus 13 Jbeta primers). Measured with immunoSEQ multiplex PCR; TCRdb has only the in-frame clones, and not every one. Of 80,000 to 130,000 clones detected, roughly 70% appear once; the ten largest clones hold 4.8%. At collection, donors were nominally healthy, but unrecorded immune exposures were probable. The data derive from a study of cytomegalovirus exposure and HLA in healthy donors. General observations from the study: Later analysis suggested links between common viral pathogens and several top significant clusters. While the bulk of TCR sequences proved rare, some public TCRs turned up in many donors. A highly shared variant cluster was judged a likely technical artifact.

The origin of this receptor is a woman under 30 in good health and CMV-seropositive. The material sequenced was PBMCs.

Here the CDR3 DNA reads TGTGCCAGCTCACGCGGGGCGGCCTCCTACGAGCAGTACTTC. This encodes CASSRGAASYEQYF. The V gene is TRBV18, the J gene TRBJ2-7, with D perhaps matching TRBD2 (6 bases). Germline-derived CDR1 and CDR2 are KGHSH and LQKENI. Trimming left V 4 bases short and J 0 bases short, with 10 bases between. This CDR3 spans 14 amino acids.